This entry lists 3 T cell receptor beta chains sequenced from one sample in a study of blood T cell repertoires in COVID-19. TCRdb's table, derived via immunoSEQ multiplex PCR, lists solely in-frame clones and lacks some. This table has around 130,000 clones, just under 90% appearing once. Sequencing was performed on peripheral blood. The receptors come from a woman aged 50 to 65 with acute or convalescent COVID-19.

This clone was detected once. This chain joins TRBV13 and TRBJ2-7; 9 nucleotides line up with TRBD2. V lost 5 bases and J lost 6; bases outside the gene matches: 11. The germline V gene has CDR1 PRHDT and CDR2 FYEKMQ (reference sequence). The CDR3 consists of 15 residues. The CDR3 DNA reads TGTGCCAGCAGCCCAGACGGGCGGGGGGGCCTCGAGCAGTACTTC. This translates into CASSPDGRGGLEQYF.

This clone was picked up many times. The chain couples TRBV5-8 to TRBJ2-7; TRBD1 aligns across 10 bases. The CDR3 extends over 15 amino acids. V shed 3 bases and J 0 bases; nucleotides not matched to a gene: 3. Germline V gene sequence: CDR1 SGHTS, CDR2 YDEGEE. The CDR3 DNA sequence: TGTGCCAGCAGCTCCGACAGGGGGCCCTCCTACGAGCAGTACTTC. This codes for CASSSDRGPSYEQYF.

This chain joins TRBV3-1 (or the pseudogene TRBV3-2) and TRBJ2-3; maybe TRBD2 (5 bases). V dropped 4 bases and J dropped 0 bases, with 14 bases sitting between them. The germline gives CDR1 LGHDT, CDR2 YNNKEL (reference sequence). The CDR3 is made up of 16 amino acids. In nucleotides, the CDR3 is TGTGCCAGCAGCCCCGGGCTAGCTTCTAGCACAGATACGCAGTATTTT. Translated, it gives CASSPGLASSTDTQYF.